This entry concerns a single T cell receptor beta chain. This entry belongs to a study of Ad26.COV2.S vaccination and SARS-CoV-2 variants. Study overall: The trial was COV1001 and the donor's arm was Ad26.COV2.S.

The ends lost 5 bases at V and 3 bases at J; junction bases unmatched: 13. This CDR3 spans 17 amino acids. From germline, CDR1 is SEHNR and CDR2 FQNEAQ (reference sequence). Treatment denoted: about 20 received Ad26.COV2.S at low or high dose, single or two shots; about 5 received placebo; per-sample allocation not given. It was on day 63 after the first vaccine or placebo injection that samples were taken. The assay was immunoSEQ multiplex PCR, and TCRdb's table has in-frame clones only and misses some. The table records 300,000 to 400,000 clones, about 86% of them present only once. This clonotype was sampled from a person between 18 and 60 years old who received the Ad26.COV2.S COVID-19 vaccine or a placebo. The V and J genes are TRBV7-9 and TRBJ2-3; the match to TRBD2 covers 8 bases. The material was peripheral blood, obtained in a trial of Ad26.COV2.S vaccine versus placebo. The CDR3 nucleotides read TGTGCCAGCAGCGCGTGGACGGGGGGGCGGATAACAGATACGCAGTATTTT. It encodes CASSAWTGGRITDTQYF.